Sequencing of this TCR beta chain was carried out in a study of cytomegalovirus exposure and HLA in healthy donors. Trimming cost V 3 bases and J 3 bases; bases outside gene matches: 3. The CDR3 extends over 13 amino acids. Per the germline V gene, CDR1 is SGHRS and CDR2 is YFSETQ. It was with 60 Vbeta and 13 Jbeta primers that the PCR ran. Method: immunoSEQ multiplex PCR; TCRdb's copy keeps in-frame clones and lacks some. This table holds about 140,000 clones, around 80% found once. This receptor was taken from a man over 45 in good health and CMV-seronegative. Sequencing was carried out using PBMCs. The rearrangement joins TRBV5-1 to TRBJ2-7; 7 bases agree with TRBD1. The CDR3 sequence: CASSSQGNYEQYF. Here the CDR3 DNA reads TGCGCCAGCAGCTCACAGGGGAACTACGAGCAGTACTTC.